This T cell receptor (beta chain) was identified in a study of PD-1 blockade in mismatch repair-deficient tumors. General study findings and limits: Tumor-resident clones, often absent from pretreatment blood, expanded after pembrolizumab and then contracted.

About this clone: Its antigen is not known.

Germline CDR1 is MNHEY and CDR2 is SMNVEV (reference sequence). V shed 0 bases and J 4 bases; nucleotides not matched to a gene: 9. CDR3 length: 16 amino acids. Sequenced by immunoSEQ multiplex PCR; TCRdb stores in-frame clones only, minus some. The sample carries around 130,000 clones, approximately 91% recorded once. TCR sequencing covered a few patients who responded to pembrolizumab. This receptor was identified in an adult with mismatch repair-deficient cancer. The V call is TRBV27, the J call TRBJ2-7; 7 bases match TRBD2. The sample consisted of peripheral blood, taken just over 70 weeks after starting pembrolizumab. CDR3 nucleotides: TGTGCCAGCAGTTTATCGTGGGGGGAGGGCCGGTACGAGCAGTACTTC. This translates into CASSLSWGEGRYEQYF.